One and the same sample provided the 20 T cell receptor beta chains below, sequenced in a study of shared clonotypes between healthy human individuals. Profiled with immunoSEQ multiplex PCR; TCRdb holds only in-frame clones, not every one. The sample shows around 720,000 clones, about 80% of them seen only once. Sequencing used memory CD4+ T cells sorted from blood. As to subset: CD45RA-negative fraction. The receptors come from a woman in her twenties or thirties in good health.

The gene calls are TRBV27 and TRBJ2-3, with D uncertain. The V end lost 1 base, the J end lost 4 bases, and 3 bases lay between the germline ends. The CDR3 covers 12 residues. Germline lookup yields CDR1 MNHEY and CDR2 SMNVEV (reference sequence). CDR3 sequence reads: CASSLFPDTQYF. The CDR3 bases are TGTGCCAGCAGTTTATTTCCAGATACGCAGTATTTT.

This clone has just one count. This sequence joins TRBV7-9 and TRBJ2-3; 10 bases align to TRBD2. This CDR3 has 16 amino acids. CDR1 is SEHNR, CDR2 FQNEAQ, per germline (reference sequence). The junction had 8 bases not matched to a gene; V was cut back by 5 bases and J by 3 bases. The CDR3 sequence is CASSAGLAAFTDTQYF. DNA for the CDR3: TGTGCCAGCAGCGCCGGACTAGCGGCCTTTACAGATACGCAGTATTTT.

This chain connects TRBV19 to TRBJ2-5, with a tentative D call TRBD1 (7 bases). The CDR3 is 13 amino acids. The germline CDR1 and CDR2 sequences are LNHDA and SQIVND (reference sequence). V lost 6 bases to trimming and J lost 5 bases, with 13 bases between them. CDR3 coding DNA: TGTGCCAGTAGAACCCCAGGGGGGGAGACCCAGTACTTC. Translation gives CASRTPGGETQYF.

This sequence joins TRBV19 and TRBJ1-2; D is uncertain. V was cut by 5 bases and J by 7 bases, with 20 bases left in between. The CDR3 runs to 15 residues. Germline V gene sequence: CDR1 LNHDA, CDR2 SQIVND (reference sequence). The CDR3 protein is CASSPTRSTIFGYTF. The DNA for the CDR3 is TGTGCCAGTAGTCCAACACGGAGTACCATTTTTGGCTACACCTTC.

The V call is TRBV10-1, the J call TRBJ2-1, with D perhaps matching TRBD2 (6 bases). Trimming left V 4 bases short and J 1 base short, with 11 bases between. Germline loops: CDR1 WNHNN, CDR2 SYGVQD (reference sequence). The CDR3 length is 15 residues. CDR3 loop: CASSVMGGSYNEQFF. The DNA of the CDR3 is TGCGCCAGCAGTGTTATGGGGGGATCCTACAATGAGCAGTTCTTC.

V usage is TRBV18 and J usage is TRBJ1-1, with D maybe TRBD1 (6 bases). The CDR3 is 14 residues long. Trimming pared 5 bases from V and 3 bases from J, leaving 13 bases between. Germline V lookup: CDR1 KGHSH, CDR2 LQKENI. The CDR3: CASSEGVGHTEAFF. As DNA, the CDR3 is TGTGCCAGCTCAGAGGGGGTTGGACACACTGAAGCTTTCTTT.

This chain joins TRBV5-4 and TRBJ2-1; D not resolved. Trimming removed 0 bases from V and 5 bases from J, with 6 bases in between. The CDR3 spans 13 residues. Germline CDR1 is SGHNT and CDR2 is YYREEE (reference sequence). CDR3 residues: CASSLEPDNEQFF. DNA of the CDR3: TGTGCCAGCAGCTTGGAACCAGACAATGAGCAGTTCTTC. The full variable domain, its missing parts supplied by reference TRBV5-4 and TRBJ2-1, is ETGVTQSPTHLIKTRGQQVTLRCSSQSGHNTVSWYQQALGQGPQFIFQYYREEENGRGNFPPRFSGLQFPNYSSELNVNALELDDSALYLCASSLEPDNEQFFGPGTRLTVL.

The J gene is TRBJ1-1, the V gene TRBV6-5; a possible D gene is TRBD1 (5 bases). The CDR3 covers 13 residues. V shed 8 bases and J shed 5 bases, with 15 bases lying between them. Germline V CDR1 and CDR2: MNHEY, SVGAGI. CDR3 coding DNA: TGTGCCAGCTGTGCAGCGGGGACGACTGAAGCTTTCTTT. Protein sequence: CASCAAGTTEAFF.

The V and J genes are TRBV18 and TRBJ1-3; TRBD1 might be the D (5 bases). CDR1 and CDR2 (germline): KGHSH, LQKENI. The ends were cut back, 2 bases at V and 0 bases at J, with 11 bases in the middle. The CDR3 loop spans 16 amino acids. The CDR3 region is CASSPSLGGSGNTIYF. The CDR3 nucleotides are TGTGCCAGCTCACCATCGCTGGGGGGCTCTGGAAACACCATATATTTT.

In DNA, the CDR3 is TGTGCCAGCAGGCAAAGGACAGGACCAAACTATGGCTACACCTTC. This sequence encodes CASRQRTGPNYGYTF. J is TRBJ1-2 and V is TRBV6-5, with TRBD1 matching over 7 bases. The V gene's germline CDR1 is MNHEY and CDR2 SVGAGI. This CDR3 is 15 amino acids long. The V segment lost 6 bases and the J segment 2 bases; nucleotides outside the gene matches: 9.

This clone has at least ten counts. The genes are TRBV25-1 and TRBJ1-1; D remains unclear. The V and J ends lost 3 bases and 2 bases respectively, with 4 bases between them. The CDR3 consists of 12 residues. Germline lookup yields CDR1 MGHDK and CDR2 SYGVNS. The CDR3 sequence: CASSDSNTEAFF. DNA for the CDR3: TGTGCCAGCAGTGACAGTAACACTGAAGCTTTCTTT.

The rearrangement uses TRBV5-5 and TRBJ1-2, with D maybe TRBD1 (5 bases). V lost 0 bases, J lost 7 bases, and 22 bases lay in between. The CDR3 runs 17 residues. CDR1 is SGHKS, CDR2 YYEKEE, per germline (reference sequence). The chain's CDR3 is CASSLGWFWGDSAGYTF. The CDR3 nucleotides read TGTGCCAGCAGCTTGGGGTGGTTTTGGGGCGATTCGGCTGGCTACACCTTC.

Only a few counts were recorded for this clone. The V gene is TRBV5-3, the J gene TRBJ2-1; 7 bases align to TRBD2. TRBV5-3 is an open reading frame, and its role is uncertain. V was clipped by 6 bases and J by 8 bases; unmatched bases: 8. The CDR3 has 13 amino acids. The CDR3 sequence: CARIGLGEDEQFF. CDR3 bases: TGTGCCAGAATCGGACTAGGTGAGGATGAGCAGTTCTTC.

The V call is TRBV6-5, the J call TRBJ2-6; D possibly corresponds to TRBD2 (6 bases). CDR3 size: 15 residues. V lost 4 bases, J lost 4 bases, and 11 bases lay in between. Germline CDR1 reads MNHEY; CDR2 reads SVGAGI. Here the CDR3 reads CASSSQGGGANVLTF. The DNA of the CDR3 is TGTGCCAGCAGTTCCCAGGGAGGCGGGGCCAACGTCCTGACTTTC.

The chain has TRBV28 and TRBJ2-1; TRBD2 might be the D (5 bases). V was trimmed by 7 bases and J by 4 bases, leaving 8 bases between them. Germline CDR1 and CDR2: MDHEN and SYDVKM. The CDR3 consists of 12 residues. CDR3: CASTGSYNEQFF. CDR3 sequence (DNA): TGTGCCAGCACGGGGAGTTACAATGAGCAGTTCTTC. The full variable domain, completed using reference TRBV28 and TRBJ2-1, is DVKVTQSSRYLVKRTGEKVFLECVQDMDHENMFWYRQDPGLGLRLIYFSYDVKMKEKGDIPEGYSVSREKKERFSLILESASTNQTSMYLCASTGSYNEQFFGPGTRLTVL.

This clone turned up a few times. This chain joins TRBV5-4 and TRBJ2-3; 10 bases are a match to TRBD2. With 2 bases clipped from V and 5 bases from J, the junction kept 5 bases outside the gene matches. Germline V gene sequence: CDR1 SGHNT, CDR2 YYREEE (reference sequence). The CDR3 spans 15 residues. This CDR3 is CASSFTSGVVDTQYF. The CDR3 coding sequence is TGTGCCAGCAGCTTCACTAGCGGGGTGGTAGATACGCAGTATTTT.

A single count supports this clone. The chain links TRBV5-1 to TRBJ2-6; D remains unclear. Trimming removed 4 bases at V and 2 bases at J, with 7 bases between. The CDR3 is 14 residues long. Looked up from germline, CDR1 is SGHRS and CDR2 is YFSETQ. CDR3: CASSPDTGANVLTF. The CDR3 bases are TGCGCCAGCAGCCCCGACACTGGGGCCAACGTCCTGACTTTC.

This chain links TRBV19 with TRBJ2-7; the D is unclear. There are 18 residues in the CDR3. Germline-derived CDR1 and CDR2 are LNHDA and SQIVND (reference sequence). Trimming cost V 7 bases and J 7 bases, with 32 bases left between them. The CDR3 loop is CASTQIRRILNPHSEQYF. The DNA for the CDR3 is TGTGCCAGTACCCAGATCCGCCGGATTCTTAACCCTCACTCGGAGCAGTACTTC.

This sequence joins TRBV28 and TRBJ1-5; perhaps TRBD1 as D (5 bases). Per germline, CDR1 MDHEN and CDR2 SYDVKM. V lost 1 base to trimming and J lost 2 bases, with 15 bases between them. The CDR3 runs to 17 residues. The CDR3: CASSLSRAGRGNQPQHF. The CDR3 DNA sequence: TGTGCCAGCAGTTTATCCCGTGCGGGGCGAGGCAATCAGCCCCAGCATTTT.

V is TRBV10-2 and J is TRBJ2-7, with TRBD2 as a possible D gene (5 bases). In germline, CDR1 is WSHSY, CDR2 SAAADI. The CDR3 spans 13 residues. Trimming removed 6 bases at V and 3 bases at J, with 12 bases between. In nucleotides, the CDR3 is TGCGCCAGCAGAACGGGAAAAGGCTACGAGCAGTACTTC. Encoded protein: CASRTGKGYEQYF.